Presented here are 20 T cell receptor beta chains from one specimen sequenced in a study of spatial heterogeneity in lung cancer. Study conclusions and caveats: Tumoral mutation counts were tracked by counts of expanded intratumoral alpha and beta TCRs.

TCRdb used MiXCR to reprocess the 5' RACE reads, holding one entry per CDR3 protein. The sample holds some 23,000 distinct CDR3 sequences, 8.8% seen once. The time point was: sample taken at primary tumor resection. The antigens of these receptors remain unknown. Sequences were derived from lung tumor tissue, sampled at surgery. The receptors here all came from a male donor with early-stage non-small cell lung cancer.

The table lists this clonotype with a count of one. This sequence joins TRBV29-1 and TRBJ2-2; D might be TRBD1 (6 bases). Trimming stripped 5 bases from V and 5 bases from J, with 15 bases between. Germline V lookup: CDR1 SQVTM, CDR2 ANQGSEA. The CDR3 runs to 14 residues. CDR3 loop: CSVRVRGDTGELFF. CDR3 DNA: TGCAGCGTTAGGGTCAGGGGAGATACCGGGGAGCTGTTTTTT.

This chain joins TRBV5-1 and TRBJ1-1; D is ambiguous. Germline CDR1 and CDR2: SGHRS and YFSETQ. The V and J ends lost 5 bases and 1 base respectively, with 12 bases between them. This CDR3 spans 14 amino acids. The CDR3 loop reads CASRHLQSNTEAFF. The CDR3, as DNA: TGCGCCAGCAGACATTTACAGTCGAACACTGAAGCTTTCTTT.

This clonotype was counted ten times or more. The chain employs TRBV5-1 and TRBJ1-1; TRBD1 aligns across 9 bases. V shed 0 bases, J shed 8 bases, and the junction held 2 bases outside the gene matches. Germline loops: CDR1 SGHRS, CDR2 YFSETQ. The CDR3 is 13 amino acids. CDR3 sequence: CASSLGGQGEAFF. CDR3 nucleotide sequence: TGCGCCAGCAGCTTGGGGGGACAGGGCGAAGCTTTCTTT.

This clonotype was picked up many times. The rearrangement links TRBV28 to TRBJ2-3; D gene uncertain. From germline, CDR1 is MDHEN and CDR2 SYDVKM. Trimming took off 7 bases at V and 11 bases at J, with 13 bases between the two ends. The CDR3 extends over 11 amino acids. In nucleotides, the CDR3 is TGTGCCAGCAATCAGCACTCTAGGCAGTATTTT. Protein sequence: CASNQHSRQYF.

In this sample, this clonotype turned up many times. This chain uses TRBV19 with TRBJ1-2; D is unresolved. The V end was cut by 3 bases, the J end by 3 bases, with 8 bases between. Germline V gene lookup returns CDR1 LNHDA and CDR2 SQIVND (reference sequence). This CDR3 region has 13 residues. The CDR3: CASSMSGDYGYTF. The CDR3 DNA reads TGTGCCAGTAGTATGAGTGGAGACTATGGCTACACCTTC.

This clonotype was found a few times. The rearrangement joins TRBV27 to TRBJ2-7, with 8 bases lining up with TRBD1. Per germline, CDR1 MNHEY and CDR2 SMNVEV (reference sequence). Trimming removed 5 bases from V and 7 bases from J; junction bases left unmatched: 10. The CDR3 sequence is 14 residues long. The CDR3 DNA follows: TGTGCCAGCAGTGCTACCGGGACAGGAGGGGAGCAGTACTTC. It encodes CASSATGTGGEQYF.

By sample fraction, this clonotype is large (0.1 to 1%). The chain uses TRBV28 and TRBJ2-1; 7 positions match TRBD2. This CDR3 spans 14 amino acids. V lost 2 bases and J lost 7; bases outside the gene matches: 5. Germline V lookup: CDR1 MDHEN, CDR2 SYDVKM. CDR3 loop: CASSLAGVRNEQFF. The CDR3 nucleotides are TGTGCCAGCAGTTTAGCGGGAGTGAGGAATGAGCAGTTCTTC.

This clonotype was observed many times. The chain employs TRBV27 and TRBJ1-1, with 9 bases identical to TRBD1. This CDR3 comprises 12 residues. The V and J ends lost 6 bases and 10 bases, in that order; junction bases with no gene match: 6. Per germline, CDR1 MNHEY and CDR2 SMNVEV (reference sequence). The CDR3 nucleotides are TGTGCCAGCAGCTCCGGGACAGGGACAGCTTTCTTT. This translates into CASSSGTGTAFF.

This clonotype was detected many times. Here the CDR3 reads CASSEVRGANEKLFF. Written as DNA, the CDR3 is TGTGCCAGCAGTGAAGTACGGGGGGCTAATGAAAAACTGTTTTTT. The chain carries TRBV6-1 and TRBJ1-4, with a tentative D call TRBD1 (5 bases). The CDR3 runs to 15 residues. Germline CDR1 is MNHNS and CDR2 is SASEGT. Trimming took off 1 base at V and 3 bases at J, with 9 bases between the two ends.

This clonotype has just a few counts. The chain couples TRBV7-3 to TRBJ2-7, with TRBD1 matching over 8 bases. Germline V gene lookup returns CDR1 SGHTA and CDR2 FQGTGA. The CDR3 runs 13 residues. Trimming took 2 bases from V and 6 from J; bases not matched to a gene: 3. DNA of the CDR3: TGTGCCAGCAGCTTACTTACAGGGGGCGAGCAGTACTTC. Translating gives CASSLLTGGEQYF. The full variable domain, in which reference TRBV7-3 and TRBJ2-7 provide the parts outside the CDR3, is GAGVSQTPSNKVTEKGKYVELRCDPISGHTALYWYRQSLGQGPEFLIYFQGTGAADDSGLPNDRFFAVRPEGSVSTLKIQRTERGDSAVYLCASSLLTGGEQYFGPGTRLTVT.

The rearrangement links TRBV20-1 to TRBJ2-1; TRBD1 is a possible D gene (5 bases). V dropped 5 bases and J dropped 6 bases, with 11 bases sitting between them. This CDR3 spans 12 amino acids. Germline CDR1 is DFQATT and CDR2 is SNEGSKA (reference sequence). The CDR3 DNA is TGCAGTGCTTCCCGACAGATCAATGAGCAGTTCTTC. Translated: CSASRQINEQFF.

This clonotype was counted at least ten times. The chain has TRBV20-1 and TRBJ1-4, with D possibly TRBD1 on 5 matching bases. V was cut by 0 bases and J by 8 bases, with 16 bases left in between. Germline assignment: CDR1 DFQATT and CDR2 SNEGSKA (reference sequence). The CDR3 sequence is 15 residues long. CDR3 region: CSARDLGREYEKLFF. The CDR3 DNA reads TGCAGTGCTAGAGATCTGGGCAGGGAGTACGAAAAACTGTTTTTT.

This clonotype was counted many times. V gene TRBV5-1 combines with J gene TRBJ2-3, with 14 positions matching TRBD2. The CDR3 length is 18 residues. Germline CDR1 reads SGHRS; CDR2 reads YFSETQ. The junction had 12 bases not matched to a gene; V was cut back by 4 bases and J by 5 bases. The chain's CDR3 is CASSAPGLAGVEGDTQYF. The CDR3 bases are TGCGCCAGCAGCGCTCCGGGACTAGCGGGAGTTGAAGGAGATACGCAGTATTTT.

This clonotype was seen repeatedly, ten times or more. The CDR3 protein is CATSRDRGVDTGELFF. CDR3 nucleotides: TGTGCCACCAGCAGAGATCGGGGGGTCGACACCGGGGAGCTGTTTTTT. V gene TRBV15 combines with J gene TRBJ2-2; 7 bases fit TRBD2. In germline, CDR1 is LNHNV, CDR2 YYDKDF (reference sequence). After removal of 0 bases from V and 3 bases from J, the junction contained 4 bases not matched to a gene. The CDR3 spans 16 residues.

In its sample, this clonotype was seen many times. The V gene is TRBV28, the J gene TRBJ2-1, with 10 bases aligning to TRBD1. V lost 4 bases to trimming and J lost 1 base; unmatched junction nucleotides: 4. CDR1 MDHEN and CDR2 SYDVKM come from the germline V gene. This CDR3 is 16 amino acids long. The CDR3: CASSSPGQGSYNEQFF. The CDR3 coding sequence is TGTGCCAGCAGTTCTCCGGGACAGGGGTCCTACAATGAGCAGTTCTTC.

There are many counts of this clonotype. The rearrangement links TRBV12-3 or TRBV12-4 to TRBJ1-1; D remains ambiguous. The CDR3 runs to 14 residues. V shed 4 bases and J shed 0 bases, with 9 bases lying between them. CDR3 sequence reads: CASSSPGMNTEAFF. The DNA for the CDR3 is TGTGCCAGCAGTTCCCCGGGGATGAACACTGAAGCTTTCTTT.

This clonotype has only a few counts. The CDR3 bases are TGTGCCAGCAGTTTACCCCCAGGAGCCCCCGGGGAGCTGTTTTTT. This encodes CASSLPPGAPGELFF. This sequence joins TRBV28 and TRBJ2-2, with D uncertain. Deletions cut 2 bases from V and 6 bases from J, with 13 bases between. Germline V lookup: CDR1 MDHEN, CDR2 SYDVKM. The CDR3 spans 15 residues.

This clonotype was detected ten times or more. The chain joins TRBV7-3 to TRBJ2-3; possibly TRBD2 for D (6 bases). Deletions cut 4 bases from V and 5 bases from J, with 16 bases between. Germline CDR1 and CDR2: SGHTA and FQGTGA. The CDR3 consists of 15 residues. CDR3 DNA: TGTGCCAGCAGCTCTCCAGGAGGGCCTGGAGATACGCAGTATTTT. Residues: CASSSPGGPGDTQYF. Variable domain in full (rest from reference TRBV7-3 and TRBJ2-3): GAGVSQTPSNKVTEKGKYVELRCDPISGHTALYWYRQSLGQGPEFLIYFQGTGAADDSGLPNDRFFAVRPEGSVSTLKIQRTERGDSAVYLCASSSPGGPGDTQYFGPGTRLTVL.

This clonotype showed up just a few times. This rearrangement joins TRBV5-1 to TRBJ2-2; D is undetermined. Germline V lookup: CDR1 SGHRS, CDR2 YFSETQ. V was clipped by 5 bases and J by 2 bases, with 10 bases between them. This CDR3 has 14 amino acids. The CDR3 nucleotides are TGCGCCAGCAGTTTCGACCCCAACACCGGGGAGCTGTTTTTT. This gives the protein CASSFDPNTGELFF. Drawing the rest from reference TRBV5-1 and TRBJ2-2, the complete variable domain is KAGVTQTPRYLIKTRGQQVTLSCSPISGHRSVSWYQQTPGQGLQFLFEYFSETQRNKGNFPGRFSGRQFSNSRSEMNVSTLELGDSALYLCASSFDPNTGELFFGEGSRLTVL.

In its sample, this clonotype was seen many times. The V and J genes are TRBV6-2 or TRBV6-3 and TRBJ2-2; 8 bases agree with TRBD2. The CDR3 has 13 amino acids. V shed 10 bases, J shed 4 bases, and the junction held 5 bases outside the gene matches. Germline V lookup: CDR1 MNHEY, CDR2 SVGEGT. This CDR3 reads CATSGGVTGELFF. The CDR3 nucleotides are TGTGCCACCTCGGGAGGGGTCACCGGGGAGCTGTTTTTT.